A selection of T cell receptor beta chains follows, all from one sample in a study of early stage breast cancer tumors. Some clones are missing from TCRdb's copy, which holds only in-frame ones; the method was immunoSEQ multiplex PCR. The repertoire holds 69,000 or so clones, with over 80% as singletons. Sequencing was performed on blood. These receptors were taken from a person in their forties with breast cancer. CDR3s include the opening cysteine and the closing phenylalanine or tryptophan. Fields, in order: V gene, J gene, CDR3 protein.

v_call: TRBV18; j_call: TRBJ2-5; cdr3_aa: CASSPSGLQETQYF
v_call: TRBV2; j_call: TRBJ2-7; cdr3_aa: CASSTVDEQYF
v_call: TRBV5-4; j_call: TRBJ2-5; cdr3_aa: CASSRTSGYQETQYF
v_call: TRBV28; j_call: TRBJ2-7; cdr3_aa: CASRELAGTTYEQYF
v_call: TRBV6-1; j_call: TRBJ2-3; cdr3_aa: CASSEVSGGSDTQYF
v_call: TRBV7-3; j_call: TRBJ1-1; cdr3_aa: CASSSLTPGDRTKPEAFF
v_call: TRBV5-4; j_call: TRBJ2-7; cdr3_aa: CASSLRHMGLAEDEQYF
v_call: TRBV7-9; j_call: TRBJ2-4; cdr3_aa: CASSFWGTGAKNIQYF
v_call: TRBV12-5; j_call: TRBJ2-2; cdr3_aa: CASGSGQGESGELFF
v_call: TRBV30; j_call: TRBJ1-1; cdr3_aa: CAWSGSGSPFF
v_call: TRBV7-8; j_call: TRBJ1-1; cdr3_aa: CASRKTGGTEAFF
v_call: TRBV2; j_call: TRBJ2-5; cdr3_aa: CASSERDRGETQYF
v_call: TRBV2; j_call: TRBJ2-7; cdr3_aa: CASTVGQSYEQYF
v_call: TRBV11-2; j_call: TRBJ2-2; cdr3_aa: CASSLQGGGRSNTGELFF
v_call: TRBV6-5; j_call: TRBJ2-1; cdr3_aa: CASSYYRGEQFF
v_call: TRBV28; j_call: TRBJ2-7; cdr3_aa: CASSLPALAEQYF
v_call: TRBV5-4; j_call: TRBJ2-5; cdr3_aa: CASSFTGQETQYF
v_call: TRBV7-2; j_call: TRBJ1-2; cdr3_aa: CASSLGGGYGYTF
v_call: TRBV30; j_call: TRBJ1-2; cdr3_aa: CAWSVMGPGYGYTF
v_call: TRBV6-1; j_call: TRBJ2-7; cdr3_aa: CASSESRQSSYEQYF
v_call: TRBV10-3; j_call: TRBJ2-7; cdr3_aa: CAISVKGRYEQYF
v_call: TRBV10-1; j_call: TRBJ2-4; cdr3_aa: CASSEWRELVNIQYF
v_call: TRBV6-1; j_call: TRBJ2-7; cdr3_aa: CASRPAAVGRYEQYF
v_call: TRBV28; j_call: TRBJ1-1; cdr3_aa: CASSFNTEAFF
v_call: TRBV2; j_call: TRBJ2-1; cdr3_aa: CASKAEGGNEQFF
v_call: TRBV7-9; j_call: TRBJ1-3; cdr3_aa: CASSLRVFGNTIYF
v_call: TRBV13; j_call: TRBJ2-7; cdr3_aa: CASRAAGGGWQYF
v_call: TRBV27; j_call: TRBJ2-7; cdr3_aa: CASSIDSSYEQYF
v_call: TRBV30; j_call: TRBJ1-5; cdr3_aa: CAWSEGLGNQPQHF
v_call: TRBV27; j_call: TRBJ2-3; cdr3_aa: CASSFSSAVFSTDTQYF
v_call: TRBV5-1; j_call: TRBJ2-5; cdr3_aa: CASSVGLALGGETQYF
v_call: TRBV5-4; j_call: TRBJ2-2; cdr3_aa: CASSLAKQGANTGELFF
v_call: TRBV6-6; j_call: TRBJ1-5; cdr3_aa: CASGSANQPQHF
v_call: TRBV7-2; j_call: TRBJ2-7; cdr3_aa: CASSLAGTYEQYF
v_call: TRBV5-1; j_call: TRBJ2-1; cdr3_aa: CASSLAGGGDEQFF
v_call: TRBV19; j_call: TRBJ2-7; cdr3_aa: CASSNFGQGGYEQYF
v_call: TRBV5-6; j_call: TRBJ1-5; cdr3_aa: CASGPRQATYSNQPQHF
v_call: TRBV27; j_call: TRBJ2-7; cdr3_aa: CASSRQGTYEQYF
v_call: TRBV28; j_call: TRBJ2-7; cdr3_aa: CASSLSEGLAYEQYF